The text below deals with one T cell receptor beta chain. The data were obtained in a study of cytomegalovirus exposure and HLA in healthy donors. CDR1 is SEHNR, CDR2 FQNEAQ, per germline (reference sequence). The CDR3 extends over 15 amino acids. Trimming left V 0 bases short and J 3 bases short, with 12 bases between. The PCR was carried out with 60 Vbeta primers and 13 Jbeta primers. Data came from immunoSEQ multiplex PCR; TCRdb stores just in-frame clones and leaves some out. The repertoire holds about 110,000 clones, with roughly 80% as singletons. Sequencing was done on a sample of PBMCs. This sequence was found in a man in his sixties in good health and CMV-seronegative. The chain combines TRBV7-9 with TRBJ2-7, with D tentatively TRBD1 (5 bases). CDR3 in DNA: TGTGCCAGCAGCTTAGCGCGGCAGGGTGACTACGAGCAGTACTTC. Its protein product is CASSLARQGDYEQYF.